The 15 T cell receptor beta chains reported below all come from one sample, sequenced in a study of control samples from healthy donors and cancer patients. This table comes from immunoSEQ multiplex PCR, and its TCRdb copy is limited to in-frame clones, with some not included. The sample shows approximately 170,000 clones, 85% to 90% of them seen only once. Sequencing was carried out using blood. These receptors all come from a young woman in good health.

The chain has TRBV10-3 and TRBJ1-3; the D is unclear. The V end lost 6 bases, the J end lost 0 bases, and 9 bases lay between the germline ends. The CDR3 is made up of 14 amino acids. The germline CDR1 and CDR2 sequences are ENHRY and SYGVKD. In nucleotides, the CDR3 is TGTGCCATCAGAGAAAGTTCCTCTGGAAACACCATATATTTT. Translating gives CAIRESSSGNTIYF.

This clone was counted only a few times. The chain couples TRBV10-3 to TRBJ1-2, with D hard to call. V was cut by 3 bases and J by 8 bases, with 22 bases left in between. Germline assignment: CDR1 ENHRY and CDR2 SYGVKD. The CDR3 runs 16 residues. CDR3 sequence (DNA): TGTGCCATCAGTGAAAGGATGGGTGTCTCGACCACCGGCTACACCTTC. Amino acid sequence: CAISERMGVSTTGYTF.

The rearrangement joins TRBV2 to TRBJ2-4; 8 bases align to TRBD1. V was clipped by 7 bases and J by 7 bases; unmatched bases: 6. The CDR3 contains 13 residues. Germline values: CDR1 SNHLY, CDR2 FYNNEI. Here the CDR3 reads CASISRGLNIQYF. The CDR3 nucleotides read TGTGCCAGCATTTCCAGGGGGCTGAACATTCAGTACTTC.

The chain employs TRBV30 and TRBJ1-4; D gene unclear. The CDR3 consists of 11 residues. V dropped 2 bases and J dropped 8 bases, with 6 bases sitting between them. From germline, CDR1 is GTSNPN and CDR2 SVGIG (reference sequence). In DNA form, the CDR3 reads TGTGCCTGGAGTCTTCGGGAAAAACTGTTTTTT. As protein: CAWSLREKLFF.

The CDR3: CASSQVSGTGQFF. For the CDR3, the DNA is TGTGCCAGCAGCCAAGTCTCCGGGACAGGACAGTTCTTC. The chain combines TRBV14 with TRBJ2-1; 8 bases are a match to TRBD1. The ends lost 1 base at V and 13 bases at J; junction bases unmatched: 6. The CDR3 contains 13 residues. In germline, CDR1 is SGHDN, CDR2 FVKESK.

V gene TRBV29-1 combines with J gene TRBJ2-5; no definite D call. Germline lookup yields CDR1 SQVTM and CDR2 ANQGSEA. The CDR3 covers 14 residues. Trimming cost V 4 bases and J 4 bases, with 16 bases left between them. CDR3 bases: TGCAGCGTTGTAAGGTTGGGTATGGGAGAGACCCAGTACTTC. This codes for CSVVRLGMGETQYF. Filled out from reference TRBV29-1 and TRBJ2-5, the complete variable domain reads SAVISQKPSRDICQRGTSLTIQCQVDSQVTMMFWYRQQPGQSLTLIATANQGSEATYESGFVIDKFPISRPNLTFSTLTVSNMSPEDSSIYLCSVVRLGMGETQYFGPGTRLLVL.

CDR3 in DNA: TGCAGCGTAAAGACAGAGAGCTCCTACGAGCAGTACTTC. Amino acid sequence: CSVKTESSYEQYF. The chain combines TRBV29-1 with TRBJ2-7; a weak D match, TRBD1 (5 bases). The CDR3 consists of 13 residues. The V gene's germline CDR1 is SQVTM and CDR2 ANQGSEA. Trimming removed 6 bases from V and 0 bases from J, with 12 bases in between.

This clone was observed once. The chain combines TRBV6-5 with TRBJ1-3, with D possibly TRBD1 on 5 matching bases. CDR3 length equals 15 residues. Trimming stripped 2 bases from V and 0 bases from J, with 8 bases between. Germline values: CDR1 MNHEY, CDR2 SVGAGI. The CDR3 bases are TGTGCCAGCAGTTACGGGGGGGGCTCTGGAAACACCATATATTTT. Its protein product is CASSYGGGSGNTIYF.

The chain employs TRBV4-1 and TRBJ1-4; D might be TRBD1 (6 bases). CDR1 and CDR2 from the germline V gene are MGHRA and YSYEKL. The CDR3 runs 16 residues. Trimming removed 0 bases from V and 4 bases from J, with 12 bases in between. DNA of the CDR3: TGCGCCAGCAGCCAAGAGGTTCAGGGGCTTAATGAAAAACTGTTTTTT. Translation gives CASSQEVQGLNEKLFF.

The chain has TRBV24-1 and TRBJ2-7; D is perhaps TRBD2 (5 bases). V was shortened by 5 bases and J by 4 bases, with 17 bases between the two germline ends. Germline V gene lookup returns CDR1 KGHDR and CDR2 SFDVKD. This CDR3 has 15 amino acids. The CDR3 nucleotides read TGTGCCACCAGTGGGCCCGGGAAAAATTTGTACGAGCAGTACTTC. Translation: CATSGPGKNLYEQYF.

The chain has TRBV2 and TRBJ2-2, with D tentatively TRBD1 (7 bases). The V end lost 8 bases, the J end lost 5 bases, and 15 bases lay between the germline ends. The CDR3 has 14 residues. Germline lookup yields CDR1 SNHLY and CDR2 FYNNEI. This chain's CDR3 is CASEETGRTGELFF. Here the CDR3 DNA reads TGTGCCAGCGAAGAGACAGGGAGGACCGGGGAGCTGTTTTTT.

The CDR3: CATSDLPSETQYF. The CDR3 DNA reads as TGTGCCACCAGTGATTTGCCCTCAGAGACCCAGTACTTC. The V and J genes are TRBV24-1 and TRBJ2-5; D is undetermined. V lost 0 bases to trimming and J lost 4 bases, with 5 bases between them. Germline V gene sequence: CDR1 KGHDR, CDR2 SFDVKD. The CDR3 is made up of 13 amino acids.

As to this clone: The same CDR3 can be traced to other DNA sequences in this sample. V is TRBV5-1 and J is TRBJ2-3; perhaps TRBD2 as D (5 bases). V was pared by 4 bases and J by 3 bases, with 9 bases between. This CDR3 has 13 amino acids. Germline V CDR1 and CDR2: SGHRS, YFSETQ. The CDR3 is CASSREGTDTQYF. As DNA, the CDR3 is TGCGCCAGCAGCCGGGAAGGAACAGATACGCAGTATTTT.

The chain recombines TRBV10-2 with TRBJ2-3; D gene unclear. The ends were cut back, 5 bases at V and 0 bases at J, with 12 bases in the middle. Germline V lookup: CDR1 WSHSY, CDR2 SAAADI. CDR3 size: 15 residues. CDR3 loop: CASSPGRASTDTQYF. The DNA of the CDR3 is TGCGCCAGCAGTCCTGGACGGGCTAGCACAGATACGCAGTATTTT.

This clone was seen once. V is TRBV19 and J is TRBJ1-5; D possibly corresponds to TRBD1 (6 bases). CDR1 and CDR2 (germline): LNHDA, SQIVND (reference sequence). This CDR3 contains 14 residues. V was clipped by 4 bases and J by 4 bases, with 11 bases between them. CDR3: CASSNRDKNQPQHF. The CDR3 DNA reads as TGTGCCAGTAGTAACCGGGACAAAAATCAGCCCCAGCATTTT.